This T cell receptor beta chain was profiled in a study of shared clonotypes between healthy human individuals. General study results and limits: Expectations were that clonotype sharing among donors would be affected by sequencing depth.

In regard to this clone: Its antigen remains unidentified.

The CDR3 loop spans 14 amino acids. V lost 6 bases to trimming and J lost 4 bases, with 13 bases between them. The germline V gene encodes CDR1 MNHEY and CDR2 SMNVEV (reference sequence). It was at deep level that the assay was run. Under the authors' procedure: Filtering was not the same, since immunoSEQ gave junction-only sequences without quality scores. Using immunoSEQ multiplex PCR, the repertoire was profiled, and TCRdb retains in-frame clones only, with some absent. V, J and clone size reflect that table, while D and trimming were determined from the DNA. Of over 2 million clones in the sample, roughly 96% are singletons; the top ten hold more than 0.1%.

Material for sequencing was naive CD4+ T cells sorted from blood. Documented subset: CD45RA+ positively selected. V and J are TRBV27 and TRBJ1-5; no clear D. The TCR sequence derives from a man aged 18-30 years in good health. The CDR3 is CASSPRATNQPQHF. The CDR3 DNA reads TGTGCCAGCAGCCCACGAGCCACAAATCAGCCCCAGCATTTT.